The next 20 T cell receptor beta chains were all read from a single sample in a study of T cell responses to AZD1222 COVID-19 vaccine. The protocol was immunoSEQ multiplex PCR, while the TCRdb copy is restricted to in-frame clones and leaves out a portion. The sample carries over 120,000 clones, roughly 90% recorded once. The specimen comprised peripheral blood, sampled on day 0 of AZD1222 vaccination. The receptors here all came from an adult in good health.

This chain connects TRBV2 to TRBJ2-2; possibly TRBD1 for D (6 bases). This CDR3 comprises 15 residues. V shed 7 bases and J shed 2 bases, with 14 bases lying between them. The germline V gene encodes CDR1 SNHLY and CDR2 FYNNEI. CDR3 nucleotides: TGTGCCAGCACCGTCGGGACACCTAACACCGGGGAGCTGTTTTTT. Protein: CASTVGTPNTGELFF.

The V call is TRBV25-1, the J call TRBJ1-1; TRBD1 aligns across 9 bases. CDR1 is MGHDK, CDR2 SYGVNS, per germline. Trimming removed 4 bases from V and 9 bases from J; junction bases left unmatched: 12. The CDR3 is 15 amino acids. CDR3 residues: CASSAMNRGLVKAFF. The CDR3 nucleotides read TGTGCCAGCAGTGCCATGAACAGGGGGCTTGTTAAAGCTTTCTTT.

This chain uses TRBV6-5 with TRBJ1-1; the D gene is possibly TRBD1 (6 bases). CDR3 length: 15 residues. The V end was cut by 5 bases, the J end by 0 bases, with 13 bases between. Germline V gives CDR1 MNHEY, CDR2 SVGAGI. CDR3 sequence reads: CASSITGRMNTEAFF. The CDR3 DNA sequence: TGTGCCAGCAGTATAACAGGGCGAATGAACACTGAAGCTTTCTTT.

J is TRBJ1-2 and V is TRBV3-1 (or the pseudogene TRBV3-2); weak D call: TRBD1 (5 bases). V was trimmed by 5 bases and J by 1 base, leaving 8 bases between them. The germline gives CDR1 LGHDT, CDR2 YNNKEL (reference sequence). The CDR3 totals 13 residues. The CDR3 loop reads CASSADSNYGYTF. DNA of the CDR3: TGTGCCAGCAGCGCTGACAGTAACTATGGCTACACCTTC.

The rearrangement uses TRBV28 and TRBJ2-7, with D unclear. CDR3 length: 13 residues. The V end lost 4 bases, the J end lost 2 bases, and 9 bases lay between the germline ends. CDR1 and CDR2 from the germline V gene are MDHEN and SYDVKM. CDR3 in DNA: TGTGCCAGCAGTTCCAGCGTCCCCTACGAGCAGTACTTC. It encodes CASSSSVPYEQYF.

V usage is TRBV6-5 and J usage is TRBJ2-5, with D unclear. Germline loops: CDR1 MNHEY, CDR2 SVGAGI. Trimming removed 2 bases at V and 5 bases at J, with 3 bases between. The CDR3 has 11 amino acids. The CDR3: CASSYIETQYF. The CDR3 bases are TGTGCCAGCAGTTACATCGAGACCCAGTACTTC.

The CDR3 is CASSIFGSGMNTGELFF. The CDR3 coding sequence is TGTGCCAGTAGTATTTTTGGTAGCGGGATGAACACCGGGGAGCTGTTTTTT. The gene calls are TRBV19 and TRBJ2-2; TRBD2 agrees at 8 bases. From germline, CDR1 is LNHDA and CDR2 SQIVND (reference sequence). Trimming took 3 bases from V and 1 from J; bases not matched to a gene: 7. The CDR3 totals 17 residues.

The J gene is TRBJ2-3, the V gene TRBV4-1; TRBD2 matches 7 bases. Germline loops: CDR1 MGHRA, CDR2 YSYEKL. The CDR3 spans 15 residues. With 1 base clipped from V and 6 bases from J, the junction kept 7 bases outside the gene matches. The CDR3 DNA is TGCGCCAGCAGCCAAGTGGGAGCGCGGGGGGATACGCAGTATTTT. Its translation is CASSQVGARGDTQYF.

The chain links TRBV2 to TRBJ2-1; D is possibly TRBD1 or TRBD2 (5 bases each). The CDR3 has 12 residues. V was shortened by 7 bases and J by 8 bases, with 12 bases between the two germline ends. Germline CDR1 reads SNHLY; CDR2 reads FYNNEI. The CDR3 loop reads CASTGAGHEQFF. The CDR3 DNA reads TGTGCCAGCACCGGGGCCGGACATGAGCAGTTCTTC. Variable domain in full (rest from reference TRBV2 and TRBJ2-1): EPEVTQTPSHQVTQMGQEVILRCVPISNHLYFYWYRQILGQKVEFLVSFYNNEISEKSEIFDDQFSVERPDGSNFTLKIRSTKLEDSAMYFCASTGAGHEQFFGPGTRLTVL.

This rearrangement joins TRBV18 to TRBJ1-1, with a weak D call TRBD1 (5 bases). Trimming pared 2 bases from V and 1 base from J, leaving 11 bases between. The CDR3 is made up of 15 amino acids. CDR1 is KGHSH and CDR2 is LQKENI in the germline V gene. The CDR3: CASSPGGGPNTEAFF. The CDR3 coding sequence is TGTGCCAGCTCACCAGGCGGGGGACCGAACACTGAAGCTTTCTTT.

This chain connects TRBV19 to TRBJ2-2; 10 bases are a match to TRBD2. CDR3 length: 15 amino acids. V shed 6 bases and J 4 bases; nucleotides not matched to a gene: 5. Germline CDR1 is LNHDA and CDR2 is SQIVND (reference sequence). The CDR3 nucleotides are TGTGCCAGTAGAGTAGCGGGAGGTACCACCGGGGAGCTGTTTTTT. The encoded protein is CASRVAGGTTGELFF.

V is TRBV19 and J is TRBJ1-4; possible D gene TRBD1, 5 bases. Germline CDR1 is LNHDA and CDR2 is SQIVND (reference sequence). Trimming took 5 bases from V and 6 from J, leaving 16 bases between them. This CDR3 is 15 amino acids long. CDR3 DNA: TGTGCCAGTAGTCTTGTCAGACAGAGCCATGAAAAACTGTTTTTT. It is translated as CASSLVRQSHEKLFF. The full variable domain, completed using reference TRBV19 and TRBJ1-4, is DGGITQSPKYLFRKEGQNVTLSCEQNLNHDAMYWYRQDPGQGLRLIYYSQIVNDFQKGDIAEGYSVSREKKESFPLTVTSAQKNPTAFYLCASSLVRQSHEKLFFGSGTQLSVL.

This clone was recorded a few times. J is TRBJ1-5 and V is TRBV24-1, with D hard to call. Germline V gene data show CDR1 as KGHDR and CDR2 as SFDVKD. The CDR3 is 13 amino acids. V was shortened by 5 bases and J by 2 bases, with 6 bases between the two germline ends. The DNA of the CDR3 is TGTGCCACCAGTGGGGAGGGCAATCAGCCCCAGCATTTT. It is translated as CATSGEGNQPQHF.

The rearrangement links TRBV7-5 to TRBJ1-4; TRBD1, the table's D call, lacks a check against the DNA. TRBV7-5 is a known pseudogene. CDR3 length: 16 residues. The CDR3 protein is CARSLKIQGTIQKLFF. Here the CDR3 DNA reads TGTGCCAGAAGCCTTAAAATACAGGGCACCATACAAAAACTGTTTTTT.

The V gene is TRBV10-2, the J gene TRBJ2-6; 8 bases fit TRBD1. CDR1 is WSHSY, CDR2 SAAADI, per germline. The CDR3 has 15 amino acids. Losses at the gene ends were 7 bases for V and 2 bases for J; bases not matched to a gene: 4. The CDR3 protein is CASKKQGAGANVLTF. As DNA, the CDR3 is TGCGCCAGCAAAAAACAGGGGGCTGGGGCCAACGTCCTGACTTTC.

V and J are TRBV28 and TRBJ1-3; no reliable D call. CDR3 size: 16 residues. V lost 2 bases and J 0 bases, leaving 11 bases between the germline ends. Germline CDR1 reads MDHEN; CDR2 reads SYDVKM. CDR3 DNA sequence: TGTGCCAGCAGTTTACCAGACGTAGGCTCTGGAAACACCATATATTTT. Encoded protein: CASSLPDVGSGNTIYF.

Notes on this clone: In the same sample, other DNA sequences code for this CDR3. The rearrangement joins TRBV19 to TRBJ1-1, with D unresolved. Germline CDR1 is LNHDA and CDR2 is SQIVND (reference sequence). This CDR3 has 13 residues. The V end lost 3 bases, the J end lost 5 bases, and 10 bases lay between the germline ends. The CDR3 protein is CASSIPGSTEAFF. The CDR3 DNA reads as TGTGCCAGTAGTATCCCGGGCTCGACTGAAGCTTTCTTT. Drawing the rest from reference TRBV19 and TRBJ1-1, the complete variable domain is DGGITQSPKYLFRKEGQNVTLSCEQNLNHDAMYWYRQDPGQGLRLIYYSQIVNDFQKGDIAEGYSVSREKKESFPLTVTSAQKNPTAFYLCASSIPGSTEAFFGQGTRLTVV.

This clone occurred once. This chain joins TRBV6-5 and TRBJ1-1; 8 positions agree with TRBD1. Germline V lookup: CDR1 MNHEY, CDR2 SVGAGI. Losses at the gene ends were 6 bases for V and 0 bases for J; bases not matched to a gene: 3. The CDR3 extends over 14 amino acids. This CDR3 is CASSGTGMNTEAFF. CDR3 DNA sequence: TGTGCCAGCAGCGGGACAGGAATGAACACTGAAGCTTTCTTT.

The chain couples TRBV2 to TRBJ2-5, with D possibly matching TRBD1 (6 bases). V lost 0 bases, J lost 5 bases, and 13 bases lay in between. Germline CDR1 SNHLY, CDR2 FYNNEI. The CDR3 loop spans 15 amino acids. For the CDR3, the DNA is TGTGCCAGCAGTGAAGCCCCACAGGGTGGGGAGACCCAGTACTTC. Translating it yields CASSEAPQGGETQYF. Full variable domain (outside the CDR3, taken from reference TRBV2 and TRBJ2-5): EPEVTQTPSHQVTQMGQEVILRCVPISNHLYFYWYRQILGQKVEFLVSFYNNEISEKSEIFDDQFSVERPDGSNFTLKIRSTKLEDSAMYFCASSEAPQGGETQYFGPGTRLLVL.

The sample holds one count of this clone. V usage is TRBV24-1 and J usage is TRBJ2-7; D is tentatively TRBD1 or TRBD2 (6 bases each). CDR3 length: 16 residues. Between the trimmed V and J ends, which lost 3 bases and 4 bases, there was a span of 18 bases. CDR1 and CDR2 (germline): KGHDR, SFDVKD. The CDR3 spells CATSDPGQRGGYEQYF. DNA of the CDR3: TGTGCCACCAGTGATCCTGGACAGAGAGGAGGGTACGAGCAGTACTTC.